The clone carrying this T cell receptor beta chain was counted many times. Covering alpha and beta chains, TRAV- and TRBV-specific primers were used for the first-strand cDNA. For amplifying TCRs, the PCR ran for approximately 18 cycles with Phusion, which was used together with a constant-region primer and the adapter on the V primers. Via MiXCR, TCRdb re-called the reads, giving one row per CDR3 protein. In the table there are 70,000 to 95,000 distinct CDR3 sequences, roughly a sixth of which are singletons. This specimen comes from a study of low-dose radiotherapy and immunotherapy resistance in tumors. Study details: The study gave Cohort 2 1 Gy per fraction every two weeks, totaling 13 Gy over 26 weeks. Patients' oral aspirin dose was 300 mg daily across four cycles from cycle 1 day 1.

Time point in this sample: before trial treatment. V lost 5 bases to trimming and J lost 1 base, with 6 bases between them. The CDR3 runs 13 residues. The germline V gene encodes CDR1 SQVTM and CDR2 ANQGSEA. The rearrangement links TRBV29-1 to TRBJ2-6; no clear D. The input for sequencing was PBMCs, taken before treatment. The receptor was derived from a male donor with prostate cancer. The CDR3 DNA reads TGCAGCGTTACAGAGTCTGGGGCCAACGTCCTGACTTTC. This encodes CSVTESGANVLTF.